A selection of T cell receptor beta chains follows, all from one sample in a study of PD-1 blockade in classical Hodgkin lymphoma. The table came from immunoSEQ multiplex PCR; TCRdb's copy has only in-frame clones and leaves some out. The sample yields roughly 46,000 clones, roughly 80% seen once. The sample in question was peripheral blood mononuclear cells (PBMCs), obtained before the fourth cycle of nivolumab. These receptors were obtained from a human donor with classical Hodgkin lymphoma. CDR3s include the opening cysteine and the closing phenylalanine or tryptophan. The D gene is left open where the match is weak. Clone size, where shown, is once, few, many, or a class for clones that have expanded.

d_gene	v_gene	j_gene	abundance	CDR3aa	CDR3nt
-	TRBV2	TRBJ2-6	-	CASSVSLGSPGANVLTF	TGTGCCAGCAGTGTTTCCTTAGGCTCCCCTGGGGCCAACGTCCTGACTTTC
-	TRBV28	TRBJ1-2	-	CASTLRDSYGYTF	TGTGCCAGCACCCTACGGGATAGCTATGGCTACACCTTC
-	TRBV11-2	TRBJ1-5	-	CASSFWPQHF	TGTGCCAGCAGCTTTTGGCCCCAGCATTTT
TRBD2	TRBV9	TRBJ2-2	few	CASSTRTSPTGELFF	TGTGCCAGCAGCACAAGGACTAGCCCCACCGGGGAGCTGTTTTTT
-	TRBV27	TRBJ1-5	-	CASSLRSGEQPQHF	TGTGCCAGCAGTTTAAGGTCAGGGGAACAGCCCCAGCATTTT
TRBD1	TRBV11-2	TRBJ2-7	once	CASSARTGASTEQYF	TGTGCCAGCAGCGCCCGGACAGGGGCCTCCACGGAGCAGTACTTC
-	TRBV11-2	TRBJ1-1	once	CASSHVSLGLNTEAFF	TGTGCCAGCAGCCACGTCTCTTTGGGCCTGAACACTGAAGCTTTCTTT
TRBD2	TRBV19	TRBJ2-1	-	CASSTGLAGSNEQFF	TGTGCCAGTAGTACCGGACTAGCGGGCTCAAATGAGCAGTTCTTC
-	TRBV7-2	TRBJ1-1	-	CASSLYGGRNTEAFF	TGTGCCAGCAGCTTATACGGGGGGAGGAACACTGAAGCTTTCTTT
-	TRBV15	TRBJ1-5	-	CATSRAYSNQPQHF	TGTGCCACCAGCAGAGCCTATAGCAATCAGCCCCAGCATTTT
TRBD2	TRBV19	TRBJ2-7	-	CASSKREGRAYEQYF	TGTGCCAGTAGCAAGCGGGAGGGGAGGGCCTACGAGCAGTACTTC
TRBD2	TRBV4-3	TRBJ2-3	once	CASSRRLAGEVTDTQYF	TGCGCCAGCAGCCGCAGACTAGCGGGAGAAGTCACAGATACGCAGTATTTT
-	TRBV6-1	TRBJ2-3	few	CASNQGGTSTDTQYF	TGTGCCAGCAATCAGGGCGGGACCTCCACAGATACGCAGTATTTT
-	TRBV2	TRBJ1-1	-	CASSSQRSTEAFF	TGTGCCAGCAGCAGTCAGCGGAGTACTGAAGCTTTCTTT
-	TRBV10-3	TRBJ1-1	once	CAISESEGNGAFF	TGTGCCATCAGTGAGTCAGAAGGGAATGGAGCTTTCTTT
-	TRBV7-9	TRBJ2-2	few	CASSLAGEGELFF	TGTGCCAGCAGCTTAGCCGGAGAAGGGGAGCTGTTTTTT
-	TRBV28	TRBJ2-1	few	CASSLPGSRSYNEQFF	TGTGCCAGCAGTTTACCCGGGAGTAGGTCCTACAATGAGCAGTTCTTC
-	TRBV11-2	TRBJ1-2	-	CASSLDLGDGYTF	TGTGCCAGCAGCTTGGACCTGGGGGATGGCTACACCTTC
TRBD1	TRBV19	TRBJ2-2	-	CASSPQGQGSGGELFF	TGTGCCAGTAGTCCCCAAGGACAGGGGTCCGGCGGGGAGCTGTTTTTT
-	TRBV11-2	TRBJ1-5	-	CASSLTGGNQPQHF	TGTGCCAGCAGCTTAACGGGGGGCAATCAGCCCCAGCATTTT
-	TRBV18	TRBJ2-1	-	CASSPPRNEQFF	TGTGCCAGCTCACCACCCAGGAATGAGCAGTTCTTC
-	TRBV20-1	TRBJ2-7	-	CSARESYEQYF	TGCAGTGCTAGAGAGAGCTACGAGCAGTACTTC
-	TRBV2	TRBJ2-7	few	CASSVVHEQYF	TGTGCCAGCAGTGTAGTCCACGAGCAGTACTTC
TRBD2	TRBV7-2	TRBJ2-3	-	CASSFMAGGTDTQYF	TGTGCCAGCAGCTTTATGGCGGGAGGAACAGATACGCAGTATTTT
TRBD1	TRBV27	TRBJ1-1	-	CASSRQGGSGAFF	TGTGCCAGCAGCAGACAGGGAGGGTCTGGAGCTTTCTTT
-	TRBV6-4	TRBJ2-7	once	CASSGTPSYEQYF	TGTGCCAGCAGCGGGACACCGTCCTACGAGCAGTACTTC
TRBD2	TRBV6-5	TRBJ2-1	-	CASTSLGSSGIWEFF	TGTGCCAGCACCTCCCTGGGGTCTAGCGGTATTTGGGAGTTCTTC
-	TRBV2	TRBJ2-7	-	CASSSGVIYEQYF	TGTGCCAGCAGTTCAGGGGTCATCTACGAGCAGTACTTC
TRBD1	TRBV19	TRBJ1-5	-	CASNAGGLYSNQPQHF	TGTGCCAGTAATGCAGGGGGACTATATAGCAATCAGCCCCAGCATTTT
-	TRBV28	TRBJ1-2	many	CASTPGGFGGYTF	TGTGCCAGCACCCCAGGAGGGTTCGGCGGCTACACCTTC
-	TRBV27	TRBJ1-6	-	CASSLVGQSYNSPLHF	TGTGCCAGCAGTTTAGTAGGACAGTCCTATAATTCACCCCTCCACTTT
-	TRBV10-3	TRBJ2-6	once	CAISEGSGGANVLTF	TGTGCCATCAGTGAGGGTTCTGGTGGGGCCAACGTCCTGACTTTC
TRBD2	TRBV28	TRBJ2-7	-	CASTLWGGRDYEQYF	TGTGCCAGCACCCTATGGGGGGGAAGGGACTACGAGCAGTACTTC
-	TRBV6-1	TRBJ1-1	few	CASSDIMNTEAFF	TGTGCCAGCAGTGATATAATGAACACTGAAGCTTTCTTT
TRBD1	TRBV6-5	TRBJ1-1	-	CASSARTGNTEAFF	TGTGCCAGCAGCGCCCGGACAGGGAACACTGAAGCTTTCTTT